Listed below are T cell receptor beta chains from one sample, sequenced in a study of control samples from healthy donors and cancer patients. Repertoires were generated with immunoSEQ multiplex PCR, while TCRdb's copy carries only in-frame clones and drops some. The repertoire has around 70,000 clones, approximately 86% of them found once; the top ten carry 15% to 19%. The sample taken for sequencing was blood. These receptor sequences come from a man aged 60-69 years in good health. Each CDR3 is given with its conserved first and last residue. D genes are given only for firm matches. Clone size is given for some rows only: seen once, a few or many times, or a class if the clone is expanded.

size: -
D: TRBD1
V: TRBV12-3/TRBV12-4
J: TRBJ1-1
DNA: TGTGCCAGCAGTTTGGTTAGGACAGGGGGTTTCTTT
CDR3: CASSLVRTGGFF

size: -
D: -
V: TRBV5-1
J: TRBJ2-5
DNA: TGCGCCAGCAGCACAACAGGACCATCCCTTGGGGAGACCCAGTACTTC
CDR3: CASSTTGPSLGETQYF

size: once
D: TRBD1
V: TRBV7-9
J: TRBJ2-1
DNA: TGTGCCAGCAGCTCTGGTACAGGGGAAGGCTACAATGAGCAGTTCTTC
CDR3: CASSSGTGEGYNEQFF

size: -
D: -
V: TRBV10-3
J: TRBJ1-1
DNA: TGTGCCATCAGTGACGGAACCATGAACACTGAAGCTTTCTTT
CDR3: CAISDGTMNTEAFF

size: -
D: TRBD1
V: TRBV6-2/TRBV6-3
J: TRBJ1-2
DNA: TGTGCCAGCAGTCCAAGACAGGGCCGTGGCTACACCTTC
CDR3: CASSPRQGRGYTF

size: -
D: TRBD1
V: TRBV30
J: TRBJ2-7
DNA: TGTGCCTGGAGAGGCGGGACAGGGTGGTACGAGCAGTACTTC
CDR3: CAWRGGTGWYEQYF

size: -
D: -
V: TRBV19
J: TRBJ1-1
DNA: TGTGCCAGTAGCCGAAGGAAACAGGCCGTGAACACTGAAGCTTTCTTT
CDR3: CASSRRKQAVNTEAFF

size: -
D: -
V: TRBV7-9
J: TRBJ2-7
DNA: TGTGCCAGCAGCTTAGACCTGGGGAAGGACGAGCAGTACTTC
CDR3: CASSLDLGKDEQYF

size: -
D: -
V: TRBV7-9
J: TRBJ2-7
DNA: TGTGCCAGCAGCTTCCGGGGGCCCTCCTACGAGCAGTACTTC
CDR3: CASSFRGPSYEQYF

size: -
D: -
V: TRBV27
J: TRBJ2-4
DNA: TGTGCCAGCAGTTTATCGCAGGGAGGCATTCAGTACTTC
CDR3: CASSLSQGGIQYF

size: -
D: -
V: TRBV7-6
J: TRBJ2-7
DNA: TGTGCCAGCAGCCCCCGTGAGTCCCACGAGCAGTACTTC
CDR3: CASSPRESHEQYF

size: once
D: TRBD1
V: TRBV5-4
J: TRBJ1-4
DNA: TGTGCCAGCAGCCTAGGACAGGGGACAACTAATGAAAAACTGTTTTTT
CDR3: CASSLGQGTTNEKLFF

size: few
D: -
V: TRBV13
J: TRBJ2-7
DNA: TGTGCCAGCAGCTCCTCCCCCCACGAGCAGTACTTC
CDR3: CASSSSPHEQYF

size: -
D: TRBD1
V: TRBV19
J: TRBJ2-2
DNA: TGTGCCAGTAGCAAAACAGGGGGCGTTACCGGGGAGCTGTTTTTT
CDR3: CASSKTGGVTGELFF

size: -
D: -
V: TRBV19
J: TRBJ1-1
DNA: TGTGCCAGTAGTATAACCAGGGGACGTGTGAACACTGAAGCTTTCTTT
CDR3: CASSITRGRVNTEAFF

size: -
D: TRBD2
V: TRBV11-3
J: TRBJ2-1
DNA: TGTGCCAGCAGCTTAGGCCCCCGTGGAGCGGGAGGGCGGAATGAGCAGTTCTTC
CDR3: CASSLGPRGAGGRNEQFF

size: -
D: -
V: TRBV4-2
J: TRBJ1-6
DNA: TGTGCCAGCAGCCAAGAGGACTCTCCAGACGCCTATAATTCACCCCTCCACTTT
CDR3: CASSQEDSPDAYNSPLHF

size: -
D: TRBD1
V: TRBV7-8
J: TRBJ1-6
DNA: TGTGCCAGCAGCCGAGGGGGCAGGGGGGATTCACCCCTCCACTTT
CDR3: CASSRGGRGDSPLHF

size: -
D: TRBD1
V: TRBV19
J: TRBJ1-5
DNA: TGTGCCAAAAGGACAGGGGATCTAGGCAATCAGCCCCAGCATTTT
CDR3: CAKRTGDLGNQPQHF

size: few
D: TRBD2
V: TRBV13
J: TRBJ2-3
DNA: TGTGCCAGCAGCTTACTAGCGGGAGGAGGTACGCAGTATTTT
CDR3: CASSLLAGGGTQYF

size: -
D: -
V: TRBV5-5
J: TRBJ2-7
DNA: TGTGCCAGCAGGGGGAATAACTACGAGCAGTACTTC
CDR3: CASRGNNYEQYF

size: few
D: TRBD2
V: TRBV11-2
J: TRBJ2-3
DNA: TGTGCCAGCAGCTTAGATAGCGGGCGCACAGATACGCAGTATTTT
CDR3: CASSLDSGRTDTQYF

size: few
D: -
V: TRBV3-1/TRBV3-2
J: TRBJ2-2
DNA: TGTGCCAGCAATGGGCAGGGGATCCCCGGGGAGCTGTTTTTT
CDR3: CASNGQGIPGELFF

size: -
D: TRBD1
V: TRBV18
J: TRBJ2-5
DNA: TGTGCCAGCTCGCGGGACAGGGGGAGGCAAGAGACCCAGTACTTC
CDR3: CASSRDRGRQETQYF

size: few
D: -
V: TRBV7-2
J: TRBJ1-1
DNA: TGTGCCAGCAGCTTAACTGGGACAAGAGCTTTCTTT
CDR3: CASSLTGTRAFF

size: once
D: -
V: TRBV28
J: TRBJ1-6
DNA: TGTGCCAGCACCCCGGGGTCTAATTCACCCCTCCACTTT
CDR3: CASTPGSNSPLHF

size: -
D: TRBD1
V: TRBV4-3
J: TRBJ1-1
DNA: TGCGCCAGCAGCCAAAGACCCGGGACAGATGAAGCTTTCTTT
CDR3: CASSQRPGTDEAFF

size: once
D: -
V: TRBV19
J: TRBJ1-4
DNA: TGTGCCAGTAATCCTATGGTTGGTTTGCGGGAAAAACTGTTTTTT
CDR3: CASNPMVGLREKLFF

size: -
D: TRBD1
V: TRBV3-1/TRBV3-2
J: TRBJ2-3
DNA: TGTGCCAGCAGCCGGGACAGGAGAACAGATACGCAGTATTTT
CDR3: CASSRDRRTDTQYF

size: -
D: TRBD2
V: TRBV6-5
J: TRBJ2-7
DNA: TGTGCCAGCAGCTCAGCGGGAGGGGCCTACGAGCAGTACTTC
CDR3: CASSSAGGAYEQYF

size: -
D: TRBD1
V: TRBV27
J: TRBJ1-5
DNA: TGTGCCAGCAAGAACAGGGGTGGCAATCAGCCCCAGCATTTT
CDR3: CASKNRGGNQPQHF

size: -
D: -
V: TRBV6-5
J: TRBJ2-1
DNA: TGTGCCAGCAGTTCGACAGGTAATGAGCAGTTCTTC
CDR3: CASSSTGNEQFF

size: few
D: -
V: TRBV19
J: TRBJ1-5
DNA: TGTGCCAGTAGTATCAGGGACCACAATCAGCCCCAGCATTTT
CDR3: CASSIRDHNQPQHF

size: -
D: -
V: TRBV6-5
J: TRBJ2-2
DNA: TGTGCCAGCAGTTACTCGCGTCGAGGCGGGGAGCTGTTTTTT
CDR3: CASSYSRRGGELFF

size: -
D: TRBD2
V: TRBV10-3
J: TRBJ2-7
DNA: TGTGCCGTCAAGGGGGGCGGGAGGGCCGTTTCCTACGAGCAGTACTTC
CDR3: CAVKGGGRAVSYEQYF

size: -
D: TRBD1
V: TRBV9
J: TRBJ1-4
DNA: TGTGCCAGCAGCAAAGACAGGGCCTTTAATGAAAAACTGTTTTTT
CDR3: CASSKDRAFNEKLFF

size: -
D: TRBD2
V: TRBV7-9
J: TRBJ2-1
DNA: TGTGCCAGCAGCTTAGCGTTCCAGCGGGGCTACAATGAGCAGTTCTTC
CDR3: CASSLAFQRGYNEQFF

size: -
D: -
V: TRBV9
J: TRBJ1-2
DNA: TGTGCCAGCAGCGGGGGGACGGTGAACTATGGCTACACCTTC
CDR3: CASSGGTVNYGYTF

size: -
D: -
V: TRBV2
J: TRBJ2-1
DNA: TGTGCCAGCAGAACCGAGGAGAATGAGCAGTTCTTC
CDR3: CASRTEENEQFF

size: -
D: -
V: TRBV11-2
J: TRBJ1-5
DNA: TGTGCCAGCAGCTTAGATCGTATAGGGAATCAGCCCCAGCATTTT
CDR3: CASSLDRIGNQPQHF

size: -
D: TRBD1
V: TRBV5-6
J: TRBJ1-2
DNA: TGTGCCAGCAGCTCCGGGACAGGGGGGTATGGCTACACCTTC
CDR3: CASSSGTGGYGYTF

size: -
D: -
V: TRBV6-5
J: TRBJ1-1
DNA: TGTGCCAGCAGTTACGTCGGCAGTAACACTGAAGCTTTCTTT
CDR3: CASSYVGSNTEAFF

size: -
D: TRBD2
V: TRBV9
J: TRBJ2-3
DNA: TGTGCCAGCAGCCACCAGAGACTAGCGGGACGATCTAGCACAGATACGCAGTATTTT
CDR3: CASSHQRLAGRSSTDTQYF

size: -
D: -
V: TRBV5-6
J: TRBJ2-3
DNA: TGTGCCAGCAGCTTGATTGTGGGTAGAGTGACAGATACGCAGTATTTT
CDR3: CASSLIVGRVTDTQYF

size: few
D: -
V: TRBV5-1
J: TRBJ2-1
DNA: TGCGCCAGCAGCTTGACCTGGGGGGATGAGCAGTTCTTC
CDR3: CASSLTWGDEQFF

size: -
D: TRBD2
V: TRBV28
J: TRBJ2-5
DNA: TGTGCCAGCAGTCCACTGGGACTAGCGGGATTGGGGGGGGCCCAGTACTTC
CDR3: CASSPLGLAGLGGAQYF

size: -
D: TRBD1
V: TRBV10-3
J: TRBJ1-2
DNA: TGTGCCATCAGTGAGTCGGGGGACAGCTATGGCTACACCTTC
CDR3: CAISESGDSYGYTF

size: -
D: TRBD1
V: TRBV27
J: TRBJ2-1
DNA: TGTGCCAGCAGCCCCCGGACAGGGACCAACAATGAGCAGTTCTTC
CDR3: CASSPRTGTNNEQFF

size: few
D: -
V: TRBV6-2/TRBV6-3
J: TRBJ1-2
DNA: TGTGCCAGCAGTTACTCAAACTATGGCTACACCTTC
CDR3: CASSYSNYGYTF